These 16 T cell receptor beta chains originate from one sample sequenced in a study of blood T cells in healthy people across ages. Combining a sample-barcoded 5' primer with a J-beta primer mix, a second PCR ran for about 6 to 11 cycles. TCRdb processed the 5' RACE reads anew with MiXCR; each CDR3 protein has one entry. The sample shows some 1.8 million distinct CDR3 sequences, around 40% of them seen only once. The source material was blood. The receptors stem from a human donor in good health.

The rearrangement joins TRBV25-1 to TRBJ2-1; D is tentatively TRBD1 or TRBD2 (5 bases each). The CDR3 consists of 18 residues. CDR1 is MGHDK and CDR2 is SYGVNS in the germline V gene. The V gene lost 0 bases and the J gene lost 7 bases, with 22 bases spanning the gap. Written as DNA, the CDR3 is TGTGCCAGCAGTGAATATTTCGGGGACCAAGTGGGAAATAATGAGCAGTTCTTC. It yields the protein CASSEYFGDQVGNNEQFF.

The genes are TRBV20-1 and TRBJ2-5, with 15 bases that match TRBD2. Germline values: CDR1 DFQATT, CDR2 SNEGSKA (reference sequence). The CDR3 runs 16 residues. The V gene end was trimmed by 1 base and the J gene end by 4 bases; junction bases not matched to a gene: 4. This CDR3 reads CSARGGLAGGLETQYF. CDR3 sequence (DNA): TGCAGTGCTAGAGGGGGACTAGCGGGGGGCTTAGAGACCCAGTACTTC.

The chain employs TRBV6-2 or TRBV6-3 and TRBJ2-4, with TRBD1 identical over 7 bases. CDR3 size: 17 residues. CDR1 is MNHEY, CDR2 SVGEGT, per germline. The V and J ends lost 6 bases and 8 bases, in that order; junction bases with no gene match: 19. CDR3 in amino acids: CASSPITIDRVIDIQYF. CDR3 in DNA: TGTGCCAGCAGCCCAATAACCATAGACAGGGTGATAGACATTCAGTACTTC.

The chain employs TRBV12-5 and TRBJ2-4; D is uncertain. The end of the DNA fits TRBJ2-7 better, so the J call may be wrong. Germline CDR1 and CDR2: LGHNT and FRNRAP. This CDR3 spans 19 amino acids. The CDR3 bases are TGTGCTAGTGGTTTGGGAAGACATGGTTTTGCACCGGGTAGCTACGAGCAGTACTTC. Its translation: CASGLGRHGFAPGSYEQYF.

A few counts support this clonotype. The chain uses TRBV7-2 and TRBJ1-2, with no clear D. Trimming left V 1 base short and J 3 bases short, with 12 bases between. CDR1 and CDR2 (germline): SGHTA, FQGNSA. The length of the CDR3 is 15 residues. The CDR3 sequence: CASSLVDRVDYGYTF. The CDR3, as DNA: TGTGCCAGCAGCTTAGTAGACCGGGTCGACTATGGCTACACCTTC.

The table lists this clonotype with a few counts. V gene TRBV6-2 or TRBV6-3 combines with J gene TRBJ2-6, with D unresolved. Trimming stripped 6 bases from V and 0 bases from J, with 6 bases between. The CDR3 contains 14 residues. CDR1 is MNHEY, CDR2 SVGEGT, per germline. The chain's CDR3 is CASRFISGANVLTF. Here the CDR3 DNA reads TGTGCCAGCAGGTTTATCTCTGGGGCCAACGTCCTGACTTTC.

This clonotype was seen a few times. The J gene is TRBJ1-4, the V gene TRBV18; D is uncertain. V lost 1 base and J 0 bases, leaving 6 bases between the germline ends. The CDR3 has 15 amino acids. The germline V gene encodes CDR1 KGHSH and CDR2 LQKENI. The CDR3 loop reads CASSPRTATNEKLFF. CDR3 DNA sequence: TGTGCCAGCTCACCACGAACAGCAACTAATGAAAAACTGTTTTTT.

About this clonotype: A junction boundary mismatches the germline segment, possibly from a read error. This sequence joins TRBV3-1 and TRBJ2-4; D perhaps matches TRBD1 (7 bases). There are 16 residues in the CDR3. Germline V gives CDR1 LGHDT, CDR2 YNNKEL (reference sequence). CDR3 nucleotide sequence: TGTGCCAGCAGCCAAGGTTACAGGGGAGGCAAAAACATTCGGTACTTC. Translation: CASSQGYRGGKNIRYF.

V and J are TRBV6-6 and TRBJ2-6; possible D gene TRBD1, 6 bases. The CDR3 is 15 amino acids. Germline V lookup: CDR1 MNHNY, CDR2 SVGAGI (reference sequence). Deletions cut 6 bases from V and 4 bases from J, with 13 bases between. The DNA for the CDR3 is TGTGCCAGCAGCAACAGGGTGGGAGGGGCCAACGTCCTGACTTTC. This encodes CASSNRVGGANVLTF.

The CDR3 sequence is CASNRWSDEAFF. CDR3 sequence (DNA): TGTGCCAGCAACCGATGGTCGGATGAAGCTTTCTTT. V is TRBV28 and J is TRBJ1-1; the D is unclear. Trimming shortened V by 7 bases and J by 7 bases, and 13 bases separated the two germline ends. Per germline, CDR1 MDHEN and CDR2 SYDVKM. The CDR3 consists of 12 residues.

The V call is TRBV29-1, the J call TRBJ1-2; D gene uncertain. CDR1 is SQVTM, CDR2 ANQGSEA, per germline. CDR3 length: 13 residues. Trimming pared 7 bases from V and 4 bases from J, leaving 16 bases between. This CDR3 reads CSAEDNLSYGYTF. The CDR3 bases are TGCAGCGCGGAAGACAACCTGTCCTATGGCTACACCTTC. Full variable domain (remainder filled in from reference TRBV29-1 and TRBJ1-2): SAVISQKPSRDICQRGTSLTIQCQVDSQVTMMFWYRQQPGQSLTLIATANQGSEATYESGFVIDKFPISRPNLTFSTLTVSNMSPEDSSIYLCSAEDNLSYGYTFGSGTRLTVV.

This sequence joins TRBV29-1 and TRBJ2-7; 9 bases fit TRBD2. Per the germline V gene, CDR1 is SQVTM and CDR2 is ANQGSEA. Unmatched junction bases numbered 5, after V lost 4 bases and J lost 4 bases. The CDR3 has 13 amino acids. The CDR3 DNA reads as TGCAGCGTTGTGCTAGCGGGGTGGTACGAGCAGTACTTC. Protein product: CSVVLAGWYEQYF.

There are a few counts of this clonotype. This sequence may be a read error, since a much larger clone differs from it by one base. V usage is TRBV9 and J usage is TRBJ2-3; no reliable D call. Germline CDR1 and CDR2: SGDLS and YYNGEE. The V and J ends lost 3 bases and 6 bases respectively, with 14 bases between them. The CDR3 covers 14 residues. The CDR3 bases are TGTGCCAGCAGCGGCCGACCCGACCCTGATACGCAGTATTTT. Translation gives CASSGRPDPDTQYF. Variable domain in full (rest from reference TRBV9 and TRBJ2-3): DSGVTQTPKHLITATGQRVTLRCSPRSGDLSVYWYQQSLDQGLQFLIQYYNGEERAKGNILERFSAQQFPDLHSELNLSSLELGDSALYFCASSGRPDPDTQYFGPGTRLTVL.

Only a few counts were recorded for this clonotype. The rearrangement joins TRBV7-2 to TRBJ2-1; 10 nucleotides line up with TRBD2. The CDR3 totals 15 residues. J lost 8 bases, V lost 2 bases, and 6 bases had no gene match. In germline, CDR1 is SGHTA, CDR2 FQGNSA. The CDR3 nucleotides read TGTGCCAGCAGCTTACTAGCGGGGGAACAACATGAGCAGTTCTTC. Encoded protein: CASSLLAGEQHEQFF.

This chain uses TRBV20-1 with TRBJ2-4; weak D call: TRBD1 (6 bases). Germline V gene data show CDR1 as DFQATT and CDR2 as SNEGSKA (reference sequence). This CDR3 is 15 amino acids long. Trimming stripped 0 bases from V and 13 bases from J, with 22 bases between. CDR3 sequence reads: CSARDNRAAYNEQYF. The CDR3 DNA is TGCAGTGCTAGAGATAACAGGGCAGCATACAATGAGCAGTACTTC.

This clonotype showed up just once. The V and J genes are TRBV6-5 and TRBJ1-1, with 7 bases matching TRBD1. CDR1 and CDR2 (germline): MNHEY, SVGAGI. The CDR3 extends over 15 amino acids. Trimming removed 5 bases from V and 11 bases from J; junction bases left unmatched: 17. The chain's CDR3 is CASSKSTIWDRRAFF. CDR3 sequence (DNA): TGTGCCAGCAGTAAATCGACGATTTGGGACAGAAGGGCTTTCTTT.